The T cell receptor beta chain described here comes from a study of T cell responses to AZD1222 COVID-19 vaccine. Broader study findings: Vaccination with two AZD1222 doses was followed by a rise in Spike-specific TCR breadth and depth. No repertoire was sampled before or during the peak T cell response, only after it. White British donors predominated, females outnumbered males, and clonal diversity was possibly underestimated.

This clone was seen more than once but under ten times. Its target is not known. This CDR3 has 12 residues. Trimming removed 3 bases at V and 4 bases at J, with 6 bases between. Germline V gene data show CDR1 as LNHDA and CDR2 as SQIVND (reference sequence). Assay used: immunoSEQ multiplex PCR; TCRdb lists only in-frame clones, some missing. The data contain 180,000 or so clones, about 93% of them singletons. The sequences come from peripheral blood, collected 28 days after the second dose of the MenACWY control vaccine. The receptor was derived from an adult who received the MenACWY meningococcal vaccine as a control. J is TRBJ1-2 and V is TRBV19; D not resolved. The CDR3 nucleotides read TGTGCCAGTAGTATGGTTAGCTATGGCTACACCTTC. Its protein product is CASSMVSYGYTF.